The 23 T cell receptor beta chains below were found in one sample sequenced in a study of monozygotic twins with inflammatory bowel disease. TCRdb reprocessed the 5' RACE reads; each CDR3 protein has one entry and no DNA is given. The sample has hundreds of thousands of distinct CDR3 sequences. The sample taken for sequencing was blood. The receptor set was obtained from a human donor with ulcerative colitis or Crohn's disease, or a healthy co-twin of an affected twin (not recorded which).

This sequence joins TRBV27 and TRBJ1-1. Germline V CDR1 and CDR2: MNHEY, SMNVEV (reference sequence). This CDR3 region has 13 residues. The CDR3 sequence is CASSSPSVTEAFF.

The chain recombines TRBV10-3 with TRBJ2-7; TCRdb's D call, TRBD1, is unchecked because there is no DNA. Per germline, CDR1 ENHRY and CDR2 SYGVKD. The CDR3 covers 14 residues. CDR3 sequence: CAISDAGASYEQYF.

The V gene is TRBV6-6, the J gene TRBJ2-7; the TRBD1 assignment by TCRdb is unverifiable without DNA. CDR1 MNHNY and CDR2 SVGAGI come from the germline V gene (reference sequence). The CDR3 loop spans 13 amino acids. This CDR3 is CASSRTRGHEQYF.

The gene calls are TRBV29-1 and TRBJ1-4. The CDR3 runs to 13 residues. Germline V gene lookup returns CDR1 SQVTM and CDR2 ANQGSEA. The CDR3 loop reads CSVIGLSDEKLFF.

This chain connects TRBV10-3 to TRBJ2-1; TCRdb designates TRBD1, a call that cannot be tested without DNA. CDR1 ENHRY and CDR2 SYGVKD come from the germline V gene. The CDR3 runs 16 residues. The CDR3 sequence: CAISKTGTGMNNEQFF.

This chain links TRBV5-1 with TRBJ2-1; checking the TCRdb D call of TRBD2 is not possible without DNA. CDR3 length: 15 residues. Germline values: CDR1 SGHRS, CDR2 YFSETQ. Here the CDR3 reads CASSPIPLAGNEQFF.

The chain has TRBV20-1 and TRBJ2-4; TCRdb's D call, TRBD1, is unchecked because there is no DNA. The CDR3 loop spans 16 amino acids. CDR1 and CDR2 (germline): DFQATT, SNEGSKA (reference sequence). This CDR3 reads CSARVTGILAKNIQYF.

The chain carries TRBV5-4 and TRBJ2-1; the D gene TCRdb calls, TRBD2, cannot be checked with no DNA. CDR1 is SGHNT and CDR2 is YYREEE in the germline V gene (reference sequence). The CDR3 covers 15 residues. CDR3: CASSLSGGPGNEQFF. Variable domain in full (rest from reference TRBV5-4 and TRBJ2-1): ETGVTQSPTHLIKTRGQQVTLRCSSQSGHNTVSWYQQALGQGPQFIFQYYREEENGRGNFPPRFSGLQFPNYSSELNVNALELDDSALYLCASSLSGGPGNEQFFGPGTRLTVL.

V is TRBV6-2 or TRBV6-3 and J is TRBJ2-2; TCRdb proposes TRBD1, but this gene call is untestable without DNA. CDR1 MNHEY and CDR2 SVGEGT come from the germline V gene. This CDR3 comprises 15 residues. The CDR3 loop reads CASRPGQLNTGELFF.

The J gene is TRBJ2-7, the V gene TRBV12-3 or TRBV12-4. The CDR3 is 14 residues long. This CDR3 reads CASSLWTQAYEQYF.

The chain recombines TRBV9 with TRBJ2-7; TCRdb designates TRBD1, a call that cannot be tested without DNA. This CDR3 is built from 14 residues. In germline, CDR1 is SGDLS, CDR2 YYNGEE. CDR3 residues: CASSVGTGEFEQYF.

Here the CDR3 reads CASSQDREAGVYNEQFF. V and J are TRBV3-1 and TRBJ2-1; TCRdb's assignment of TRBD2 cannot be checked, as there is no DNA. The CDR3 spans 17 residues. CDR1 and CDR2 (germline): LGHDT, YNNKEL (reference sequence).

The chain uses TRBV12-3 or TRBV12-4 and TRBJ1-1. The length of the CDR3 is 13 residues. CDR3 sequence: CASSLSLDTEAFF.

The chain links TRBV5-5 to TRBJ2-1. Germline V gives CDR1 SGHKS, CDR2 YYEKEE (reference sequence). The CDR3 runs 15 residues. The CDR3 region is CASSLVSNSYNEQFF.

V is TRBV9 and J is TRBJ2-4. The CDR3 runs 16 residues. The germline V gene encodes CDR1 SGDLS and CDR2 YYNGEE. The CDR3 region is CASSPSGASAIDIQYF.

The chain is built from TRBV6-2 or TRBV6-3 and TRBJ2-1. The germline gives CDR1 MNHEY, CDR2 SVGEGT. The CDR3 has 17 residues. CDR3 loop: CASSYSGTRIYYNEQFF.

The chain couples TRBV6-1 to TRBJ2-4; with no DNA, the TCRdb D assignment of TRBD1 cannot be verified. Germline CDR1 MNHNS, CDR2 SASEGT. This CDR3 contains 15 residues. The CDR3 spells CASSAWDRGENIQYF.

The rearrangement uses TRBV5-4 and TRBJ2-1; TCRdb returns TRBD1, unconfirmable since there is no DNA. Germline CDR1 SGHNT, CDR2 YYREEE (reference sequence). The CDR3 sequence is 16 residues long. Here the CDR3 reads CASSKEQGRSYNEQFF.

This chain links TRBV6-1 with TRBJ2-7; TCRdb names TRBD1, which stays unverified in the absence of DNA. CDR3 length: 14 amino acids. Germline loops: CDR1 MNHNS, CDR2 SASEGT. CDR3 sequence: CASSARDRVYEQYF.

The gene calls are TRBV7-2 and TRBJ2-7. Germline V lookup: CDR1 SGHTA, CDR2 FQGNSA. The CDR3 is made up of 12 amino acids. The CDR3 sequence: CASRISSYEQYF.

The rearrangement uses TRBV20-1 and TRBJ1-1. This CDR3 has 12 residues. CDR1 is DFQATT and CDR2 is SNEGSKA in the germline V gene (reference sequence). The CDR3 loop is CSARPGRTEAFF.

The J gene is TRBJ2-1, the V gene TRBV12-3 or TRBV12-4. CDR3 length equals 14 residues. CDR3 region: CASRIHSSYNEQFF.

The chain has TRBV20-1 and TRBJ2-7; TCRdb proposes TRBD2, but this gene call is untestable without DNA. Germline CDR1 reads DFQATT; CDR2 reads SNEGSKA (reference sequence). CDR3 length: 18 amino acids. The CDR3 sequence is CSARGPSGTSGVTYEQYF.